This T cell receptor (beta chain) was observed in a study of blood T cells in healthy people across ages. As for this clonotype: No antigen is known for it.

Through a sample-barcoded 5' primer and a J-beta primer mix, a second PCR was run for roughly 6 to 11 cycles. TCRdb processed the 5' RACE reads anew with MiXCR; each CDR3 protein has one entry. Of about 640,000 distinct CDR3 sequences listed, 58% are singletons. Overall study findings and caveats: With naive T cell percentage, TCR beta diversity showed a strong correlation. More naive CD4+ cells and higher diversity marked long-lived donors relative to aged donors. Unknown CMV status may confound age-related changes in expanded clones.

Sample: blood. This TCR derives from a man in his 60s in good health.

CDR3 loop: CASSLSHEKLFF. The CDR3 DNA reads as TGTGCCAGCAGCTTATCCCATGAAAAACTGTTTTTT. This rearrangement joins TRBV7-9 to TRBJ1-4; no reliable D call. V lost 2 bases and J lost 6, with 4 bases in between. In germline, CDR1 is SEHNR, CDR2 FQNEAQ (reference sequence). This CDR3 is 12 amino acids long.